This T cell receptor (beta chain) was recorded in a study of CD8+CD57+ T cells in acquired aplastic anemia. Study information: Isolated CD4+ and CD8+ cells, once sorted, yielded DNA averaging roughly 3 ug. Healthy donor CD4+ cell samples had a mean of approximately 11 million reads.

The use of genomic DNA as template underpinned the TCR beta VDJ and CDR3 profiling. Each CDR3 protein is one row after TCRdb ran MiXCR on the reads. The data contain about 420,000 distinct CDR3 sequences, 65% to 75% of them singletons. Study observations and caveats: There were 25 to 35 CD8+ CDR3 sequences that occurred in both patients and controls. The study found no significant CD8+ Simpson's diversity difference between patients and controls.

Per the germline V gene, CDR1 is SGHTA and CDR2 is FQGTGA. The CDR3 runs 18 residues. V shed 5 bases and J shed 10 bases, with 27 bases lying between them. This clonotype was picked up one time. No antigen is known for it. What was sequenced was sorted CD4+, CD8+, or CD8+CD57+ T cells (not recorded which) from PBMCs. The receptor comes from a human donor in good health, serving as a control. The genes are TRBV7-3 and TRBJ2-6, with D tentatively TRBD1 (5 bases). In DNA, the CDR3 is TGTGCCAGCAGCCCTGGGCTAAGGGGCGGTCAGCCCCAGAACGTCCTGACTTTC. Residues: CASSPGLRGGQPQNVLTF.